These 20 T cell receptor beta chains originate from one sample sequenced in a study of cytomegalovirus exposure and HLA in healthy donors. Amplification used 60 Vbeta primers and 13 Jbeta primers. Sequencing was performed with immunoSEQ multiplex PCR; in TCRdb, only in-frame clones are kept and a portion is missing. The sample yields more than 95,000 clones, approximately 72% seen once. The sample taken for sequencing was PBMCs. The receptors derive from a man aged 30 to 39 in good health and CMV-seronegative.

This clone was recorded a few times. This sequence joins TRBV9 and TRBJ2-3, with 12 bases lining up with TRBD2. This CDR3 region has 14 residues. Unmatched junction bases numbered 6, after V lost 6 bases and J lost 7 bases. Per the germline V gene, CDR1 is SGDLS and CDR2 is YYNGEE. CDR3: CASNSGLAGNTQYF. The CDR3 coding sequence is TGTGCCAGCAATTCCGGACTAGCGGGAAATACGCAGTATTTT.

V and J are TRBV30 and TRBJ2-7; D unclear. The CDR3 loop spans 11 amino acids. Trimming left V 2 bases short and J 5 bases short, with 7 bases between. CDR1 is GTSNPN and CDR2 is SVGIG in the germline V gene (reference sequence). CDR3 DNA sequence: TGTGCCTGGAGTACGAGAAACGAGCAGTACTTC. Its translation is CAWSTRNEQYF.

This rearrangement joins TRBV9 to TRBJ2-1, with a tentative D call TRBD1 (6 bases). Deletions cut 0 bases from V and 4 bases from J, with 11 bases between. Looked up from germline, CDR1 is SGDLS and CDR2 is YYNGEE. The CDR3 runs to 15 residues. The CDR3 reads CASSVGARGYNEQFF. CDR3 in DNA: TGTGCCAGCAGCGTAGGAGCCAGGGGTTACAATGAGCAGTTCTTC. The variable domain in full, with the rest retrieved from reference TRBV9 and TRBJ2-1, is DSGVTQTPKHLITATGQRVTLRCSPRSGDLSVYWYQQSLDQGLQFLIQYYNGEERAKGNILERFSAQQFPDLHSELNLSSLELGDSALYFCASSVGARGYNEQFFGPGTRLTVL.

The chain carries TRBV5-1 and TRBJ2-1, with D uncertain. The germline CDR1 and CDR2 sequences are SGHRS and YFSETQ. This CDR3 contains 16 residues. Trimming removed 0 bases at V and 6 bases at J, with 16 bases between. CDR3 amino acids: CASSLVSNSPVNEQFF. CDR3 sequence (DNA): TGCGCCAGCAGCTTGGTGTCAAACTCCCCCGTCAATGAGCAGTTCTTC. The whole variable domain, filled in from reference TRBV5-1 and TRBJ2-1, reads KAGVTQTPRYLIKTRGQQVTLSCSPISGHRSVSWYQQTPGQGLQFLFEYFSETQRNKGNFPGRFSGRQFSNSRSEMNVSTLELGDSALYLCASSLVSNSPVNEQFFGPGTRLTVL.

The chain joins TRBV4-3 to TRBJ2-1; the match to TRBD1 covers 9 bases. There are 16 residues in the CDR3. After removal of 2 bases from V and 9 bases from J, the junction contained 11 bases not matched to a gene. CDR1 and CDR2 from the germline V gene are LGHNA and YSLEER. CDR3 DNA sequence: TGCGCCAGCAGCCAAACCCGGGACAGGGTAGGTATTGAGCAGTTCTTC. It translates to CASSQTRDRVGIEQFF.

The chain couples TRBV27 to TRBJ1-4; D call uncertain. Deletions cut 4 bases from V and 4 bases from J, with 10 bases between. The CDR3 spans 14 residues. The germline gives CDR1 MNHEY, CDR2 SMNVEV (reference sequence). This chain's CDR3 is CASSSRLGNEKLFF. In DNA form, the CDR3 reads TGTGCCAGCAGTTCGAGGCTCGGTAATGAAAAACTGTTTTTT.

The rearrangement joins TRBV4-1 to TRBJ1-1; possible D gene TRBD1, 6 bases. V was cut by 0 bases and J by 4 bases, with 15 bases left in between. The CDR3 is 16 amino acids. The V gene's germline CDR1 is MGHRA and CDR2 YSYEKL. This chain's CDR3 is CASSQDAVGRGTEAFF. The CDR3, as DNA: TGCGCCAGCAGCCAAGACGCGGTCGGCAGGGGCACTGAAGCTTTCTTT.

The chain is built from TRBV6-5 and TRBJ1-2, with D perhaps TRBD1 (6 bases). The CDR3 spans 16 residues. Germline V gene lookup returns CDR1 MNHEY and CDR2 SVGAGI. Trimming removed 2 bases from V and 0 bases from J, with 13 bases in between. The CDR3: CASSYQGLGSNYGYTF. The CDR3 bases are TGTGCCAGCAGTTACCAGGGGTTGGGTTCTAACTATGGCTACACCTTC.

This chain links TRBV5-1 with TRBJ2-1, with 13 positions matching TRBD2. The CDR3 extends over 16 amino acids. Germline assignment: CDR1 SGHRS and CDR2 YFSETQ. V was pared by 4 bases and J by 7 bases, with 8 bases of the junction left unmatched. The CDR3: CASSITPGLAGNEQFF. CDR3 bases: TGCGCCAGCAGCATAACCCCGGGACTAGCGGGGAATGAGCAGTTCTTC.

Here the CDR3 DNA reads TGTGCCAGCAGCCCCGGCCGACAGACCTATGGCTACACCTTC. Its protein is CASSPGRQTYGYTF. This rearrangement joins TRBV7-2 to TRBJ1-2; possible D gene TRBD1, 5 bases. Trimming left V 5 bases short and J 4 bases short, with 14 bases between. CDR3 length equals 14 residues. The germline V gene encodes CDR1 SGHTA and CDR2 FQGNSA.

This rearrangement joins TRBV27 to TRBJ2-1; 11 bases agree with TRBD1. V was clipped by 6 bases and J by 2 bases; unmatched bases: 9. The CDR3 runs to 17 residues. Per the germline V gene, CDR1 is MNHEY and CDR2 is SMNVEV (reference sequence). CDR3 in DNA: TGTGCCAGCAGAGGACAGGGGGCCCCTTTAACCTACAATGAGCAGTTCTTC. Amino acids: CASRGQGAPLTYNEQFF.

This chain links TRBV10-2 with TRBJ2-1, with 8 nucleotides matching TRBD2. Trimming at V came to 7 bases and at J to 10 bases, leaving 9 bases not matched to a gene. The CDR3 is 13 residues long. Germline CDR1 and CDR2: WSHSY and SAAADI. This chain's CDR3 is CASILSGGREQFF. In DNA, the CDR3 is TGCGCCAGCATTCTAAGCGGGGGAAGAGAGCAGTTCTTC.

The CDR3 here is CASSPPGQGISEQFF. In DNA form, the CDR3 reads TGTGCCAGCAGCCCCCCGGGACAGGGTATTAGTGAGCAGTTCTTC. The genes are TRBV13 and TRBJ2-1; 9 bases fit TRBD1. CDR3 length equals 15 residues. The V gene end was trimmed by 5 bases and the J gene end by 9 bases; junction bases not matched to a gene: 11. CDR1 and CDR2 from the germline V gene are PRHDT and FYEKMQ (reference sequence). Full variable domain (outside the CDR3, taken from reference TRBV13 and TRBJ2-1): AAGVIQSPRHLIKEKRETATLKCYPIPRHDTVYWYQQGPGQDPQFLISFYEKMQSDKGSIPDRFSAQQFSDYHSELNMSSLELGDSALYFCASSPPGQGISEQFFGPGTRLTVL.

The chain uses TRBV6-1 and TRBJ1-1, with TRBD1 matching 7 bases. Germline loops: CDR1 MNHNS, CDR2 SASEGT. Trimming removed 3 bases from V and 7 bases from J; junction bases left unmatched: 5. The CDR3 has 13 residues. The CDR3 DNA reads as TGTGCCAGCAGTGATAGGGGGCCTGGTGAAGCTTTCTTT. Translated, it gives CASSDRGPGEAFF.

The chain links TRBV19 to TRBJ1-1; 8 nucleotides agree with TRBD1. V was clipped by 7 bases and J by 0 bases; unmatched bases: 7. In germline, CDR1 is LNHDA, CDR2 SQIVND (reference sequence). The CDR3 has 15 residues. DNA for the CDR3: TGTGCCAGTAAACCGACAGGGGAAGTGAACACTGAAGCTTTCTTT. Translating it yields CASKPTGEVNTEAFF.

CDR3 sequence reads: CASSHRTGTYEQYF. The DNA of the CDR3 is TGCGCCAGCAGCCATAGGACAGGGACCTACGAGCAGTACTTC. This rearrangement joins TRBV4-1 to TRBJ2-7, with TRBD1 matching over 8 bases. CDR3 length: 14 amino acids. With V trimmed by 3 bases and J by 2 bases, 3 bases remained unmatched. Germline CDR1 and CDR2: MGHRA and YSYEKL.

The V call is TRBV9, the J call TRBJ2-2, with a tentative D call TRBD2 (5 bases). Trimming took 0 bases from V and 8 from J, leaving 20 bases between them. This CDR3 is 17 amino acids long. Per the germline V gene, CDR1 is SGDLS and CDR2 is YYNGEE. The CDR3 here is CASSVAVTSTRGGELFF. The CDR3 coding sequence is TGTGCCAGCAGCGTAGCTGTCACGTCCACCCGAGGGGGGGAGCTGTTTTTT.

In its sample, this clone was seen once. The chain combines TRBV12-5 with TRBJ2-7, with 8 bases aligning to TRBD2. CDR3 size: 16 residues. V shed 0 bases and J 3 bases; nucleotides not matched to a gene: 7. Per the germline V gene, CDR1 is LGHNT and CDR2 is FRNRAP. Written as DNA, the CDR3 is TGTGCTAGTGGTTTGGTACGGGGGGGAGAACTCTACGAGCAGTACTTC. This codes for CASGLVRGGELYEQYF.

The chain recombines TRBV7-9 with TRBJ1-2, with 9 bases fitting TRBD1. This CDR3 is built from 16 residues. The J segment lost 1 base and the V segment lost 3 bases, leaving 6 bases of the junction unmatched. CDR1 is SEHNR and CDR2 is FQNEAQ in the germline V gene (reference sequence). The CDR3 region is CASSFPGQGFNYGYTF. CDR3 nucleotide sequence: TGTGCCAGCAGCTTCCCGGGACAGGGTTTTAACTATGGCTACACCTTC.

Here the CDR3 reads CASKVGSGTDTQYF. CDR3 nucleotide sequence: TGCGCCAGCAAGGTTGGTAGCGGCACAGATACGCAGTATTTT. V usage is TRBV10-2 and J usage is TRBJ2-3; D possibly corresponds to TRBD2 (5 bases). V lost 7 bases, J lost 1 base, and 12 bases lay in between. The CDR3 spans 14 residues. Germline V CDR1 and CDR2: WSHSY, SAAADI.